This T cell receptor (beta chain) was captured in a study of T cells after yellow fever vaccination. Study summary: Preparing low-cell-number fractions relied on SMART-Seq v4 Ultra Low Input.

Study-level points and caveats: Reappearing after the booster were most of the clones from primary vaccination (almost 97% CD4, roughly 86% CD8). The secondary T-cell response peaked on day 5, not day 15, but was weaker.

With V trimmed by 1 base and J by 5 bases, 5 bases remained unmatched. The CDR3 contains 15 residues. Per the germline V gene, CDR1 is MNHEY and CDR2 is SMNVEV (reference sequence). MiXCR, run by TCRdb on the 5' RACE reads, gives a single entry per CDR3 protein. The sample carries under 400,000 distinct CDR3 sequences, around 13% recorded once. A word on this clonotype: As yet, its antigen is unknown.

The genes are TRBV27 and TRBJ2-5; 9 nucleotides line up with TRBD2. The material was CD4+ T cells sorted from PBMCs, obtained 15 days after the yellow fever booster vaccination. The clonotype comes from a man aged 18 to 35 who received the YFV17D yellow fever vaccine. CDR3 DNA: TGTGCCAGCAGTTTATGGGCGGGGGGGCAGGAGACCCAGTACTTC. Residues: CASSLWAGGQETQYF.